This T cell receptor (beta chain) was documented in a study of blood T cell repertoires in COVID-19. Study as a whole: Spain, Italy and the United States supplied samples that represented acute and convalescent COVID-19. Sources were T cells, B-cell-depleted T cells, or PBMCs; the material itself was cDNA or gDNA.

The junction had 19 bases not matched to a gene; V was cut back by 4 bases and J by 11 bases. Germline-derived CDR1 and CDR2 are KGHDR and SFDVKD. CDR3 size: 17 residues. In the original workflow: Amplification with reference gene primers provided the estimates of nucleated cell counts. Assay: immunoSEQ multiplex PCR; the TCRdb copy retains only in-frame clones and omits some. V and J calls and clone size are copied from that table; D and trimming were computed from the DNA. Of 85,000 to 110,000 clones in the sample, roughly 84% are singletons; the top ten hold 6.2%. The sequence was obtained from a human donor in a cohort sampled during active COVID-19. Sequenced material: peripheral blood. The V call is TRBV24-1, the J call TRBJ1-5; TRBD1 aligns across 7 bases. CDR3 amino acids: CATSDPRGTDRGGAQHF. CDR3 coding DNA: TGTGCCACCAGTGACCCGCGCGGGACAGACCGTGGAGGGGCCCAGCATTTT.